The rows below give T cell receptor beta chains drawn from one sample of a study of prognosis after radiotherapy for stage I lung cancer. TCRdb redid the calling of the multiplex PCR reads with MiXCR, one entry per CDR3 protein. The sample records tens of thousands of distinct CDR3 sequences, roughly 36% being singletons. The specimen was PBMCs, collected before or after stereotactic body radiation therapy (not recorded which). The source of these receptors is a donor over 45 with non-small cell lung cancer. Each CDR3 is given with its conserved first and last residue. Each record gives: CDR3 DNA, CDR3 protein, J gene, V gene, D gene, clone size. The D gene is left open where the match is weak. Size tells how often a clone was seen (once, few, many) or the class of an expanded clone, and some rows leave it out.

TGTGCCAGCAGGTACCAAGAGACCCAGTACTTC	CASRYQETQYF	TRBJ2-5	TRBV28	NA	many
TGTGCCAGCAGCCATTTCGGGGGAACCGGGACTCCCTTTACGGACTATGGCTACACCTTC	CASSHFGGTGTPFTDYGYTF	TRBJ1-2	TRBV28	NA	NA
TGTGCCATCTTGGCGGCTTGCATCGCCAAAAACATTCAGTACTTC	CAILAACIAKNIQYF	TRBJ2-4	TRBV5-6	NA	many
TGTGCCAGCATGGCCCGAGCGGGCAGGGAAACTGTGGCCAACGTCCTGACTTTC	CASMARAGRETVANVLTF	TRBJ2-6	TRBV7-2	NA	NA
TGTGCCAGCAGCCCTAGCGGGAGGGGCGAGACCCAGTACTTC	CASSPSGRGETQYF	TRBJ2-5	TRBV11-3	TRBD2	NA
TGTGCCACCCGGGCAAGCCAAGAGACCCAGTACTTC	CATRASQETQYF	TRBJ2-5	TRBV10-3	NA	many
TGCGCCAGCAGCTTGGGACAGGGCCATGGCTACACCTTC	CASSLGQGHGYTF	TRBJ1-2	TRBV5-1	TRBD1	many
TGCGCCAGCAGCTCTTCGGGCTTGACAAGCTCCTACGAGCAGTACTTC	CASSSSGLTSSYEQYF	TRBJ2-7	TRBV5-1	NA	many
TGCGCCAGCAGCTTTTCTGGGACAGTTGAGGAGACCCAGTACTTC	CASSFSGTVEETQYF	TRBJ2-5	TRBV5-1	TRBD1	many
TGTGCCAGCAGCTTAAGGGCTGGGGACGAGCAGTACTTC	CASSLRAGDEQYF	TRBJ2-7	TRBV11-1	NA	many
TGCAGTGCTAGACTAGCGGGAGACACCGGGGAGCTGTTTTTT	CSARLAGDTGELFF	TRBJ2-2	TRBV20-1	TRBD2	NA
TGTGCCAGCAGCTTGGGTCCAGGGTTGAACACTGAAGCTTTCTTT	CASSLGPGLNTEAFF	TRBJ1-1	TRBV5-5	NA	many
TGTGCCAGTAGTATAGTCGGGGGCGCGCAGTACTTC	CASSIVGGAQYF	TRBJ2-7	TRBV19	NA	many
TGCAGTGCTAGAGATCGAAGAGGGAGGATCTTC	CSARDRRGRIF	TRBJ2-1	TRBV20-1	NA	many